One T cell receptor (beta chain) is described in this entry. Repertoires were generated with immunoSEQ multiplex PCR, while TCRdb's copy carries only in-frame clones and drops some. The sample lists hundreds of thousands of clones, around 87% seen once, with 0.0094% in the top ten. This sample is part of a study of shared T cell receptors in the human thymus. These same data were also listed under a study on human thymus T cells. That work contributes: Resections removed during corrective heart surgery provided the thymus tissue used. Thymic and blood repertoires appeared to display a bias in their usage of V and J genes. There were highly overlapping thymic repertoires among unrelated individuals, as related research reported.

This clonotype was obtained from a boy younger than two with a congenital heart defect. The sequencing sample was made of thymocytes.

For the CDR3, the DNA is TGCGCCAGCAGCCCGAAACGAAGCAGGGGGAGTACTGAAGCTTTCTTT. Translated, it gives CASSPKRSRGSTEAFF. This sequence joins TRBV5-1 and TRBJ1-1, with 7 bases aligning to TRBD1. The CDR3 is made up of 16 amino acids. V shed 4 bases and J 5 bases; nucleotides not matched to a gene: 14. Germline values: CDR1 SGHRS, CDR2 YFSETQ.